Listed below are T cell receptor beta chains from one sample, sequenced in a study of Graves' ophthalmopathy and Graves' hyperthyroidism. TCRdb re-analysed the multiplex PCR reads in MiXCR, keeping a single row per CDR3 protein. In the table there are 900,000 to 1,200,000 distinct CDR3 sequences, roughly 35% of which are singletons. What was sequenced was peripheral blood or thyroid tissue (not recorded which). The receptors stem from an adult man with Graves' hyperthyroidism. Each CDR3 is given with its conserved first and last residue. The D gene is left open where the match is weak. Size is stated for part of the rows, as once, few or many counts, or as a class when the clone is expanded.

d_call	clone_size	v_call	j_call	cdr3_nt	cdr3_aa
-	many	TRBV10-3	TRBJ2-7	TGTGCCATCTCGGCGAGCTCCTACGAGCAGTACTTC	CAISASSYEQYF
TRBD2	-	TRBV7-8	TRBJ2-3	TGTGCCAGCAGCTCAACACACCAGCGGGGGCGCACAGATACGCAGTATTTT	CASSSTHQRGRTDTQYF
-	many	TRBV29-1	TRBJ1-1	TGCAGCGTTTGGGACGGCACTGAAGCTTTCTTT	CSVWDGTEAFF
TRBD1	-	TRBV12-3/TRBV12-4	TRBJ1-5	TGTGCCAGCACCTCCGAGGACAGGGGAATGGTCGGCAATCAGCCCCAGCATTTT	CASTSEDRGMVGNQPQHF
TRBD1	-	TRBV28	TRBJ2-7	TGTGCCAGCAGTATGACAGGGTTGTACGAGCAGTACTTC	CASSMTGLYEQYF
-	many	TRBV5-1	TRBJ2-2	TGCGCCAGCAGCTTCCTAAGCGAGGCCGGGGAGCTGTTTTTT	CASSFLSEAGELFF
-	few	TRBV7-9	TRBJ1-5	TGTGCCAGCAGCTTATATTCTACGGATCAGCCCCAGCATTTT	CASSLYSTDQPQHF
-	many	TRBV7-2	TRBJ2-5	TGTGCCAGCAGCCAGGATACTGACAGATACTCTAAAGAGACCCAGTACTTC	CASSQDTDRYSKETQYF
TRBD2	few	TRBV7-2	TRBJ2-7	TGCGCCAGCAGCCAAGCGGGAGCGGGAGTAAAAGAGCAGTACTTC	CASSQAGAGVKEQYF
-	few	TRBV15	TRBJ1-5	TGTGCCACCAGCAGCTTGGGAGGGGGCAATCAGCCCCAGCATTTT	CATSSLGGGNQPQHF
-	-	TRBV9	TRBJ2-7	TGTGCCAGCAGCGTGCCCCCAGCTTCCGAGCAGTACTTC	CASSVPPASEQYF
-	-	TRBV27	TRBJ2-7	TGTGCCAGCAGTTTCACCTCCGGGGAGCAGTACTTC	CASSFTSGEQYF
TRBD1	few	TRBV9	TRBJ1-1	TGTGCCAGCAGCGGAAGGGACAGGGCGATCACTGAAGCTTTCTTT	CASSGRDRAITEAFF
-	few	TRBV5-1	TRBJ2-5	TGCGCCAGCAGCTTTTCCGTTGGAGGGTACCAAGAGACCCAGTACTTC	CASSFSVGGYQETQYF
-	few	TRBV10-3	TRBJ1-2	TGTGCCAGCAGTTTATTGGACAGTCTTTTAAACTATGGCTACACCTTC	CASSLLDSLLNYGYTF
TRBD1	-	TRBV5-1	TRBJ2-7	TGCGCCAGCAGCTTTACAGGGGACAGGGTTTACGAGCAGTACTTC	CASSFTGDRVYEQYF
-	-	TRBV5-6	TRBJ2-7	TGTGCCAGCAGCTTGGCCCGCCAGGGGGGCCAGCCGATCTTC	CASSLARQGGQPIF
-	-	TRBV25-1	TRBJ2-2	TGCGCCAGCAGCCAAGGTCGGCCCGGGGAGCTGTTTTTT	CASSQGRPGELFF
-	-	TRBV10-3	TRBJ1-5	TGTGCCACCAGCTTACGAAGGGGTGGCCAGCCCCAGCACTTT	CATSLRRGGQPQHF
-	-	TRBV30	TRBJ1-2	TGTGCCTGGGACTATACTGGGAATGGCTACACCTTC	CAWDYTGNGYTF
-	few	TRBV6-5	TRBJ1-1	TGTGCCAGCAGTTACGGCCCGGGAGGGACTGAAGCTTTCTTT	CASSYGPGGTEAFF
-	many	TRBV6-1	TRBJ2-7	TGTGCCAGCAGTGAGATCAGGGGAGCCTACGAGCAGTACTTC	CASSEIRGAYEQYF
TRBD2	many	TRBV9	TRBJ2-5	TGTGCCAGCAGCCCCCTTGGAGGACTAGCCTCGGAGACCCAGTACTTC	CASSPLGGLASETQYF
-	few	TRBV18	TRBJ1-1	TGTGCCAGCTCAGGGTCCAACGGGCGGGAAGCTTTCTTT	CASSGSNGREAFF
-	many	TRBV7-9	TRBJ1-1	TGTGCCAGCAGCTTAATCAGGGAAGCTTTCTTT	CASSLIREAFF
TRBD2	once	TRBV7-2	TRBJ2-5	TGTGCCAGCAGTTACGGGGAGGGGCCCCAAGAGACCCAGTACTTC	CASSYGEGPQETQYF
TRBD2	-	TRBV7-9	TRBJ2-7	TGTGCCAGCAGCTTATATTTCGCTAGCGGTGGTTCCTACGAGCAGTACTTC	CASSLYFASGGSYEQYF
TRBD1	-	TRBV10-3	TRBJ1-2	TGTGCCATCAGTGGATCAGTCGGGACAGTGGTCCTTGGCTACACCTTC	CAISGSVGTVVLGYTF
TRBD2	many	TRBV10-1	TRBJ2-7	TGCGCCAGCAGCGGACTAGCGGGAGGGCCAGAATCCTACGAGCAGTACTTC	CASSGLAGGPESYEQYF
TRBD1	many	TRBV19	TRBJ1-2	TGTGCCAGTAGTATCGGGACAGGCGTGAATGGCTACACCTTC	CASSIGTGVNGYTF
-	many	TRBV20-1	TRBJ1-2	TGCAGTGCTAGCCAAACCTTACAGGGTAACTATGGCTACACCTTC	CSASQTLQGNYGYTF
-	few	TRBV7-9	TRBJ2-5	TGCGCCAGCAGCCAAGATTTCGCTCCCACCCGTACGGAGACCCAGTACTTC	CASSQDFAPTRTETQYF
TRBD1	-	TRBV7-2	TRBJ2-2	TGTGCCAGCAGCGCGGGACAGGGCTACACCGGGGAGCTGTTTTTT	CASSAGQGYTGELFF
TRBD1	many	TRBV7-8	TRBJ1-5	TGTGCCAGCAGCGCCGGGACAGGGGGGTTGGATCAGCCCCAGCATTTT	CASSAGTGGLDQPQHF
-	-	TRBV19	TRBJ2-7	TGTGCCAGTAGCACTACACAGGCCTACGAGCAGTACTTC	CASSTTQAYEQYF
-	-	TRBV29-1	TRBJ1-1	TGCAGCGTAGTCGACAGGCGGGGGTACACTGAAGCTTTCTTT	CSVVDRRGYTEAFF
-	-	TRBV2	TRBJ2-5	TGTGCCAGCAGTGAAGTCGTACAAGAGACCCAGTACTTC	CASSEVVQETQYF
-	many	TRBV20-1	TRBJ2-5	TGCAGTGCTGAAATGCATGAGACCCAGTACTTC	CSAEMHETQYF
-	many	TRBV7-9	TRBJ1-4	TGTGCCAGCAGCTCCCCCAGCTCCGGACAGCGCTCGGGGGAGTCTGAAAAACTGTTTTTT	CASSSPSSGQRSGESEKLFF
TRBD1	few	TRBV2	TRBJ2-5	TGTGCCACAGCCGGGACAGGGCGCGAGACCCAGTACTTC	CATAGTGRETQYF
TRBD1	-	TRBV10-2	TRBJ1-2	TGTGCCAGCAGGCCTGGGACAGGCTCCTATGGCTACACCTTC	CASRPGTGSYGYTF
-	few	TRBV4-3	TRBJ2-5	TGCGCCAGCAGCCAAGATCTTACGGGGAGCGGACAAGAGACCCAGTACTTC	CASSQDLTGSGQETQYF
TRBD2	many	TRBV2	TRBJ2-7	TGTAGCGGCGGGAGGGGCTACGAGCAGTACTTC	CSGGRGYEQYF
-	many	TRBV7-9	TRBJ1-6	TGTGCCAGCAGTTCCCAACGGGACTCGAGCTCCTATAATTCACCCCTCCACTTT	CASSSQRDSSSYNSPLHF
-	-	TRBV5-1	TRBJ2-5	TGCGCCAGCAGCCCTGAAGGCAAGTGGGGGGAGACCCAGTACTTC	CASSPEGKWGETQYF